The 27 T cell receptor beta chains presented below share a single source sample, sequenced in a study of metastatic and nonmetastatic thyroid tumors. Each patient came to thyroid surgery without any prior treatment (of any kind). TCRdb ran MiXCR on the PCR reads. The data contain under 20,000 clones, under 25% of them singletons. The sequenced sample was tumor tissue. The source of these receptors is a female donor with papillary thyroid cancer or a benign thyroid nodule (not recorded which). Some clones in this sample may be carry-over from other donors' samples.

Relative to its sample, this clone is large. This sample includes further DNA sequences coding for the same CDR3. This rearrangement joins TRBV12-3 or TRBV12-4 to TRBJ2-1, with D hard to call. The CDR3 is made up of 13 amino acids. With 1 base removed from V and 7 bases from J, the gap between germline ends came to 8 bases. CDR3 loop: CASSLGLRNEQFF. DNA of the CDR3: TGTGCCAGCAGTTTAGGGTTGCGGAATGAGCAGTTCTTC.

The CDR3 protein is CASSGDRDRRQPQHF. CDR3 nucleotides: TGTGCCAGCAGCGGGGACAGGGACCGGAGGCAGCCCCAGCATTTT. The chain employs TRBV6-1 and TRBJ1-5, with 9 positions matching TRBD1. The CDR3 has 15 residues. CDR1 is MNHNS, CDR2 SASEGT, per germline. Losses at the gene ends were 6 bases for V and 7 bases for J; bases not matched to a gene: 10.

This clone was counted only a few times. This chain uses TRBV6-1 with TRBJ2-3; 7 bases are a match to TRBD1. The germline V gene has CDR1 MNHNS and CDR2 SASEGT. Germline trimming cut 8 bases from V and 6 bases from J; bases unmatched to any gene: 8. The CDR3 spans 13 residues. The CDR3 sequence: CASRDRISDTQYF. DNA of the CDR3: TGTGCCAGCCGGGACAGAATTTCCGATACGCAGTATTTT.

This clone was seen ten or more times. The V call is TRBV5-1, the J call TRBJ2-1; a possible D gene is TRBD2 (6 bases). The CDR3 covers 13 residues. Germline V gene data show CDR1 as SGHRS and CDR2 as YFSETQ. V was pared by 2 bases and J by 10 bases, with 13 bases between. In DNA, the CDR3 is TGCGCCAGCAGCTTATTGCCGGGGGACGAGCAGTTCTTC. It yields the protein CASSLLPGDEQFF. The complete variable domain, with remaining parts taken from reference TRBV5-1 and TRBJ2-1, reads KAGVTQTPRYLIKTRGQQVTLSCSPISGHRSVSWYQQTPGQGLQFLFEYFSETQRNKGNFPGRFSGRQFSNSRSEMNVSTLELGDSALYLCASSLLPGDEQFFGPGTRLTVL.

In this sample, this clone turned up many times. CDR3 in amino acids: CASSRDRETDTQYF. The CDR3 DNA reads as TGTGCCAGCAGCCGGGACAGGGAAACAGATACGCAGTATTTT. V gene TRBV6-1 combines with J gene TRBJ2-3; 9 bases map to TRBD1. CDR3 length equals 14 residues. The V segment lost 6 bases and the J segment 3 bases; nucleotides outside the gene matches: 4. Germline lookup yields CDR1 MNHNS and CDR2 SASEGT.

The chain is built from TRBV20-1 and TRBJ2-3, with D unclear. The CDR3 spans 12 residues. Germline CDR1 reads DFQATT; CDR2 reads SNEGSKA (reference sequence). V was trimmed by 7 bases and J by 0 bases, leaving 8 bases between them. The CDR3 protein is CSGKLSTDTQYF. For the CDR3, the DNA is TGCAGTGGCAAGCTAAGCACAGATACGCAGTATTTT.

CDR3 loop: CATSRIAGETQYF. In DNA form, the CDR3 reads TGTGCCACCAGCAGAATAGCGGGGGAGACCCAGTACTTC. The chain combines TRBV15 with TRBJ2-5; 8 bases map to TRBD2. The junction had 1 base not matched to a gene; V was cut back by 2 bases and J by 5 bases. The CDR3 has 13 amino acids. Germline values: CDR1 LNHNV, CDR2 YYDKDF (reference sequence). Combining the CDR3 with reference TRBV15 and TRBJ2-5 gives the whole variable domain DAMVIQNPRYQVTQFGKPVTLSCSQTLNHNVMYWYQQKSSQAPKLLFHYYDKDFNNEADTPDNFQSRRPNTSFCFLDIRSPGLGDTAMYLCATSRIAGETQYFGPGTRLLVL.

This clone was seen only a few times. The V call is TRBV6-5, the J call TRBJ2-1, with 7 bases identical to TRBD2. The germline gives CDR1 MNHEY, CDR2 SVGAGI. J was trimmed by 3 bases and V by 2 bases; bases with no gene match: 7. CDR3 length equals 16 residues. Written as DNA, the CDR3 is TGTGCCAGCAGTTACAGGGATGCGGGAGTCTACAATGAGCAGTTCTTC. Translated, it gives CASSYRDAGVYNEQFF.

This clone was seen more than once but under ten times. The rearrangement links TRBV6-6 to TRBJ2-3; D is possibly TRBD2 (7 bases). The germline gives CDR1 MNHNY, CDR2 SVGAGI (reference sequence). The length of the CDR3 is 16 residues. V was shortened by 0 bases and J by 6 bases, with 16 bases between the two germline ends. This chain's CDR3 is CASSYSMRGPGDTQYF. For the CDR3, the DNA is TGTGCCAGCAGTTACTCGATGCGGGGGCCCGGGGATACGCAGTATTTT.

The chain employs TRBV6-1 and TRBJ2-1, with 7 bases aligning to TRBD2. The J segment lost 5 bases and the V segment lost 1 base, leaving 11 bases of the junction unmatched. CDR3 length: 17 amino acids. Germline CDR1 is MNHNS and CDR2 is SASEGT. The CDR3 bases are TGTGCCAGCAGTGAAGGTCCATTAGCGGGCGGCGACAATGAGCAGTTCTTC. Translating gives CASSEGPLAGGDNEQFF.

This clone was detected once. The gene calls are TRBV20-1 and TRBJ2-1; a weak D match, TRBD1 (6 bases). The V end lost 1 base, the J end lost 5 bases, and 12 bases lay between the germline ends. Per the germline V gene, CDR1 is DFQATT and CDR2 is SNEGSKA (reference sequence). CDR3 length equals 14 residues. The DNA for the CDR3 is TGCAGTGCTAGAGCCCCACAGGGAAACAATGAGCAGTTCTTC. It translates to CSARAPQGNNEQFF.

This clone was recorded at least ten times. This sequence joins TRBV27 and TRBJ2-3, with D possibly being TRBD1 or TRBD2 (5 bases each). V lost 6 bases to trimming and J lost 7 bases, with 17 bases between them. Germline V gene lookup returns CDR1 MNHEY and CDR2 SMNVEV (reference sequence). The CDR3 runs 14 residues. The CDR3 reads CASSQATGANTQYF. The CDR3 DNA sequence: TGTGCCAGCAGCCAGGCGACCGGGGCTAATACGCAGTATTTT.

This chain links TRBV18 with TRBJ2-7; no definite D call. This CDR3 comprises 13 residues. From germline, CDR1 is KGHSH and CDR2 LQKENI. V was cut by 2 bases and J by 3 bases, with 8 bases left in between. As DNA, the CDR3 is TGTGCCAGCTCACCATTAGGAGACTACGAGCAGTACTTC. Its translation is CASSPLGDYEQYF. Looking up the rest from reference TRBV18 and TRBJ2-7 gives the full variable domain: NAGVMQNPRHLVRRRGQEARLRCSPMKGHSHVYWYRQLPEEGLKFMVYLQKENIIDESGMPKERFSAEFPKEGPSILRIQQVVRGDSAAYFCASSPLGDYEQYFGPGTRLTVT.

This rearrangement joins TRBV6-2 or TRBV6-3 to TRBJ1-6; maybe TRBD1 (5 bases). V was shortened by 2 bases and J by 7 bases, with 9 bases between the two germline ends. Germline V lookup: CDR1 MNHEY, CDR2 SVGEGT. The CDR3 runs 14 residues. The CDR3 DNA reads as TGTGCCAGCAGTTACACGAGACAGAATTCACCCCTCCACTTT. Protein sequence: CASSYTRQNSPLHF.

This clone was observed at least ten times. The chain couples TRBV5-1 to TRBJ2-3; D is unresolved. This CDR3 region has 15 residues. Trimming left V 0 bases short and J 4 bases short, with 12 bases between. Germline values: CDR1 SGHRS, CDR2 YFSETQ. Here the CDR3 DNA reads TGCGCCAGCAGCTTGGGTACTCTTGCGGCAGATACGCAGTATTTT. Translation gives CASSLGTLAADTQYF.

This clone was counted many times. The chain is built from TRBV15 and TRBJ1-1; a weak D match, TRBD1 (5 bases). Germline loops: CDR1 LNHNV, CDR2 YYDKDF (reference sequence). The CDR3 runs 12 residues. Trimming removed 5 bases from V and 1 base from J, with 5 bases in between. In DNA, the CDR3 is TGTGCCACCAGCGACAGGAACACTGAAGCTTTCTTT. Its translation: CATSDRNTEAFF.

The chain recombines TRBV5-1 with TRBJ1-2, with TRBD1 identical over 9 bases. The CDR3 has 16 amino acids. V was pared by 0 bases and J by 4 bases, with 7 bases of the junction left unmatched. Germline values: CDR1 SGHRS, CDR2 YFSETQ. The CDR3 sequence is CASSLGSRQGGYGYTF. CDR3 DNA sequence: TGCGCCAGCAGCTTGGGGTCCAGACAGGGGGGCTATGGCTACACCTTC.

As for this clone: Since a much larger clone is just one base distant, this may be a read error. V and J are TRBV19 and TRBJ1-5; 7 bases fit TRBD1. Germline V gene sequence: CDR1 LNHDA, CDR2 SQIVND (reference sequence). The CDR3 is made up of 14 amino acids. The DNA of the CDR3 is TGTGCCAGTAGTATGGAGAGGGGGCGTCAGCCCAAGCATTTT. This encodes CASSMERGRQPKHF. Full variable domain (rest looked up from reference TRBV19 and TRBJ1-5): DGGITQSPKYLFRKEGQNVTLSCEQNLNHDAMYWYRQDPGQGLRLIYYSQIVNDFQKGDIAEGYSVSREKKESFPLTVTSAQKNPTAFYLCASSMERGRQPKHFGDGTRLSIL.

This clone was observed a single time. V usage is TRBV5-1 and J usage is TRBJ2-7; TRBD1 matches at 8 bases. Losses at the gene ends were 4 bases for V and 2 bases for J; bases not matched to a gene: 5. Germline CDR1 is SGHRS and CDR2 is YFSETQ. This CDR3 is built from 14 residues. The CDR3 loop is CASSLRTGPYEQYF. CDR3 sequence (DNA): TGCGCCAGCAGCCTACGGACAGGGCCCTACGAGCAGTACTTC.

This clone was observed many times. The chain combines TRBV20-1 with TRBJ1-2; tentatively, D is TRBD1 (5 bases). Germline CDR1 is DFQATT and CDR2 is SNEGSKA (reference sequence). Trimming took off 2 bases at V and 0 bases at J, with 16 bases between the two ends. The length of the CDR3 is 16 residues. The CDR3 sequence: CSARRRQSLTNYGYTF. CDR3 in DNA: TGCAGTGCTAGACGAAGACAGTCCCTGACTAACTATGGCTACACCTTC.

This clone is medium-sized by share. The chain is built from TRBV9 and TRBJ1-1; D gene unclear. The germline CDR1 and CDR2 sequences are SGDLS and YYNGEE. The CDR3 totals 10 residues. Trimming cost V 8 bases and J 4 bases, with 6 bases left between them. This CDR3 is CARERTEAFF. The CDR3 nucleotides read TGTGCCAGAGAGCGCACTGAAGCTTTCTTT.

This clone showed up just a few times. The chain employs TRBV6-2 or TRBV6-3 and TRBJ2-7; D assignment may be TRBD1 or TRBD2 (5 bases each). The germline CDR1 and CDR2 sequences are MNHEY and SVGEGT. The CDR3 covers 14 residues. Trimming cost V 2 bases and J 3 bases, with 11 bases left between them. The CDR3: CASSYGGDLYEQYF. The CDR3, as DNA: TGTGCCAGCAGTTACGGGGGAGACCTCTACGAGCAGTACTTC.

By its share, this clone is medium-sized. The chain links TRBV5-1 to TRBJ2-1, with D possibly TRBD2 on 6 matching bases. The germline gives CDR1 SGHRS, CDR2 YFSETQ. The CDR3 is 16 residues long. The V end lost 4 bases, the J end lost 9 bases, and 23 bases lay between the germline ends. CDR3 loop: CASSGGLHKSLGEQFF. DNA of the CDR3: TGCGCCAGCAGCGGGGGACTTCACAAAAGTCTCGGTGAGCAGTTCTTC.

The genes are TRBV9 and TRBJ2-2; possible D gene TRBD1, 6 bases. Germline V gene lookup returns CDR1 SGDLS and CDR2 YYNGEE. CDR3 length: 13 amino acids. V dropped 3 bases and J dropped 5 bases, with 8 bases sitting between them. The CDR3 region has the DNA TGTGCCAGCAGCGCAACAGGGACCGGGGAGCTGTTTTTT. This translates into CASSATGTGELFF.

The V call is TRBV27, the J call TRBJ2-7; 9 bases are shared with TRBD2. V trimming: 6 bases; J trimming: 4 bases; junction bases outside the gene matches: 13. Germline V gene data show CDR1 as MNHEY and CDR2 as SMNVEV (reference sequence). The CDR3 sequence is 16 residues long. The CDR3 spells CASSYSGSHSGYEQYF. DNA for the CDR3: TGTGCCAGCAGCTATAGCGGGAGCCACTCTGGATACGAGCAGTACTTC.

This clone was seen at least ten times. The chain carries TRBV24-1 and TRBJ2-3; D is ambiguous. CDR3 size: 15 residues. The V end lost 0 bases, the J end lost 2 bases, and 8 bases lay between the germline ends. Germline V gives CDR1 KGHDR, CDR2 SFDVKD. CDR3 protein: CATSDLGVSTDTQYF. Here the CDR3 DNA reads TGTGCCACCAGTGATTTGGGGGTTTCCACAGATACGCAGTATTTT.

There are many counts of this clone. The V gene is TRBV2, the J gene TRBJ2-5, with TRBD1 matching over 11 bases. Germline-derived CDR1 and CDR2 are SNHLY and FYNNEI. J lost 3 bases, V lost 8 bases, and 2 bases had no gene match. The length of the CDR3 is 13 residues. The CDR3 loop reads CASGDRGEETQYF. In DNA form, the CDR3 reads TGTGCCAGCGGGGACAGGGGGGAAGAGACCCAGTACTTC. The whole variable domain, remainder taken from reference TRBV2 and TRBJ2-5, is EPEVTQTPSHQVTQMGQEVILRCVPISNHLYFYWYRQILGQKVEFLVSFYNNEISEKSEIFDDQFSVERPDGSNFTLKIRSTKLEDSAMYFCASGDRGEETQYFGPGTRLLVL.